This record covers a single T cell receptor (beta chain). This specimen includes other DNA sequences encoding the same CDR3. Method: immunoSEQ multiplex PCR; TCRdb's copy keeps in-frame clones and lacks some. The data show about 1.5 million clones, 95% to 99% seen once. The sample originates from a study of shared clonotypes between healthy human individuals. Germline CDR1 reads SGHRS; CDR2 reads YFSETQ. The CDR3 runs 14 residues. The V segment lost 2 bases and the J segment 3 bases; nucleotides outside the gene matches: 2. This sequence was found in a man younger than 45 in good health. V is TRBV5-1 and J is TRBJ2-1, with 7 bases matching TRBD2. Sequencing input: naive CD4+ T cells sorted from blood. Subset meaning: CD45RA+ positively selected. The CDR3 DNA sequence: TGCGCCAGCAGCTTAGCGGGAAGCTACAATGAGCAGTTCTTC. Residues: CASSLAGSYNEQFF.